This is a list of T cell receptor beta chains from one sample in a study of blood T cell repertoires in COVID-19. Using immunoSEQ multiplex PCR, the repertoire was profiled, and TCRdb retains in-frame clones only, with some absent. Counted here are about 36,000 clones, about 83% occurring once; the ten biggest clones make up 2%. The sequenced sample consisted of peripheral blood. The receptors shown here come from a man in his sixties with active COVID-19. Both conserved end residues are part of each CDR3. The order of the fields is V gene, D gene, J gene, clone size, CDR3 protein, CDR3 DNA. D genes are given only for firm matches. For some rows the clone size is stated as once, few or many, or as a class when expanded; others skip it.

v_call: TRBV18; d_call: -; j_call: TRBJ2-6; clone_size: -; cdr3_aa: CASSRPYRDTLTGANVLTF; cdr3_nt: TGTGCCAGCTCACGCCCCTACCGGGACACTTTAACTGGGGCCAACGTCCTGACTTTC
v_call: TRBV5-1; d_call: -; j_call: TRBJ2-5; clone_size: -; cdr3_aa: CASSLGQQETQYF; cdr3_nt: TGCGCCAGCAGCTTGGGGCAGCAAGAGACCCAGTACTTC
v_call: TRBV5-1; d_call: -; j_call: TRBJ1-2; clone_size: -; cdr3_aa: CASSLAGDYGYTF; cdr3_nt: TGCGCCAGCAGCTTGGCGGGGGACTATGGCTACACCTTC
v_call: TRBV7-2; d_call: TRBD1; j_call: TRBJ2-5; clone_size: -; cdr3_aa: CASSYTGGSQETQYF; cdr3_nt: TGTGCCAGCAGTTACACAGGGGGGAGCCAAGAGACCCAGTACTTC
v_call: TRBV6-1; d_call: TRBD2; j_call: TRBJ2-7; clone_size: -; cdr3_aa: CASSEGGGSSYEQYF; cdr3_nt: TGTGCCAGCAGTGAAGGGGGCGGGAGCTCCTACGAGCAGTACTTC
v_call: TRBV4-3; d_call: -; j_call: TRBJ2-7; clone_size: -; cdr3_aa: CASSQGLGAYEQYF; cdr3_nt: TGCGCCAGCAGCCAAGGACTAGGCGCCTACGAGCAGTACTTC
v_call: TRBV9; d_call: TRBD2; j_call: TRBJ2-3; clone_size: -; cdr3_aa: CASSPGGTRGLADTQYF; cdr3_nt: TGTGCCAGCAGCCCGGGGGGGACTCGCGGGTTAGCAGATACGCAGTATTTT
v_call: TRBV18; d_call: -; j_call: TRBJ1-5; clone_size: -; cdr3_aa: CASSLLPAGTDNQPQHF; cdr3_nt: TGTGCCAGCTCACTACTACCTGCAGGGACTGATAATCAGCCCCAGCATTTT
v_call: TRBV7-3; d_call: TRBD1; j_call: TRBJ1-2; clone_size: -; cdr3_aa: CASSTGQGGRRGYTF; cdr3_nt: TGTGCCAGCAGCACGGGACAGGGGGGTCGTCGTGGCTACACCTTC
v_call: TRBV10-3; d_call: TRBD2; j_call: TRBJ2-5; clone_size: -; cdr3_aa: CATRLAGGQETQYF; cdr3_nt: TGTGCCACCAGACTAGCGGGGGGACAAGAGACCCAGTACTTC
v_call: TRBV11-2; d_call: TRBD2; j_call: TRBJ2-7; clone_size: once; cdr3_aa: CASSSGLAGGPREQYF; cdr3_nt: TGTGCCAGCAGCTCCGGACTAGCGGGAGGGCCTCGGGAGCAGTACTTC
v_call: TRBV11-2; d_call: -; j_call: TRBJ2-7; clone_size: -; cdr3_aa: CASSYPRGPPYF; cdr3_nt: TGTGCCAGCAGCTACCCCAGGGGCCCACCCTACTTC
v_call: TRBV14; d_call: TRBD1; j_call: TRBJ1-6; clone_size: -; cdr3_aa: CASSPTGPSPLHF; cdr3_nt: TGTGCCAGCAGCCCGACAGGGCCTTCACCCCTCCACTTT
v_call: TRBV18; d_call: -; j_call: TRBJ1-3; clone_size: -; cdr3_aa: CASSPSLPSGNTIYF; cdr3_nt: TGTGCCAGCTCACCCTCCCTACCCTCTGGAAACACCATATATTTT
v_call: TRBV3-1/TRBV3-2; d_call: -; j_call: TRBJ2-1; clone_size: -; cdr3_aa: CASSQPWPYNEQFF; cdr3_nt: TGTGCCAGCAGCCAACCCTGGCCCTACAATGAGCAGTTCTTC
v_call: TRBV6-2/TRBV6-3; d_call: TRBD2; j_call: TRBJ2-7; clone_size: -; cdr3_aa: CASSQNPGLAGGDHEQYF; cdr3_nt: TGTGCCAGCAGCCAAAACCCGGGACTAGCGGGAGGTGATCACGAGCAGTACTTC
v_call: TRBV27; d_call: -; j_call: TRBJ1-5; clone_size: -; cdr3_aa: CASSLSRGISNQPQHF; cdr3_nt: TGTGCCAGCAGTTTATCAAGGGGGATAAGCAATCAGCCCCAGCATTTT
v_call: TRBV4-3; d_call: TRBD2; j_call: TRBJ2-7; clone_size: once; cdr3_aa: CASSLLAGDDEQYF; cdr3_nt: TGCGCCAGCAGCCTTTTAGCGGGAGACGACGAGCAGTACTTC
v_call: TRBV7-2; d_call: -; j_call: TRBJ2-7; clone_size: -; cdr3_aa: CASSFEDGQNYEQYF; cdr3_nt: TGTGCCAGCAGCTTCGAGGACGGACAGAACTACGAGCAGTACTTC
v_call: TRBV7-2; d_call: -; j_call: TRBJ2-2; clone_size: -; cdr3_aa: CASSHVESGELFF; cdr3_nt: TGTGCCAGCAGCCACGTCGAGTCCGGGGAGCTGTTTTTT
v_call: TRBV3-1/TRBV3-2; d_call: TRBD2; j_call: TRBJ2-1; clone_size: -; cdr3_aa: CASSQARTSEQFF; cdr3_nt: TGTGCCAGCAGCCAAGCCCGGACTAGCGAGCAGTTCTTC
v_call: TRBV5-1; d_call: -; j_call: TRBJ1-1; clone_size: -; cdr3_aa: CASSEGSEIYNTEAFF; cdr3_nt: TGCGCCAGCAGCGAGGGCAGTGAGATTTACAACACTGAAGCTTTCTTT
v_call: TRBV10-3; d_call: -; j_call: TRBJ2-7; clone_size: once; cdr3_aa: CAISGDNYEQYF; cdr3_nt: TGTGCCATCAGTGGGGACAACTACGAGCAGTACTTC
v_call: TRBV24-1; d_call: -; j_call: TRBJ1-1; clone_size: -; cdr3_aa: CATSDPAAPRGTEAFF; cdr3_nt: TGTGCCACCAGTGATCCGGCAGCTCCCCGCGGCACTGAAGCTTTCTTT
v_call: TRBV7-9; d_call: TRBD1; j_call: TRBJ1-6; clone_size: -; cdr3_aa: CASSPGDRGYNSPLHF; cdr3_nt: TGTGCCAGCAGCCCGGGAGACAGGGGTTATAATTCACCCCTCCACTTT
v_call: TRBV25-1; d_call: -; j_call: TRBJ2-7; clone_size: few; cdr3_aa: CASTDKIAEQYF; cdr3_nt: TGTGCCAGCACCGACAAAATCGCCGAGCAGTACTTC
v_call: TRBV5-4; d_call: -; j_call: TRBJ1-1; clone_size: -; cdr3_aa: CASSYDSMNTEAFF; cdr3_nt: TGTGCCAGCAGCTACGACAGCATGAACACTGAAGCTTTCTTT
v_call: TRBV7-2; d_call: TRBD1; j_call: TRBJ1-2; clone_size: -; cdr3_aa: CASSFTFGTGYGYTF; cdr3_nt: TGTGCCAGCAGCTTTACTTTTGGGACAGGGTATGGCTACACCTTC
v_call: TRBV7-2; d_call: -; j_call: TRBJ1-6; clone_size: -; cdr3_aa: CASSFLTTRDFNSPLHF; cdr3_nt: TGTGCCAGCAGCTTCCTAACTACCAGGGATTTTAATTCACCCCTCCACTTT
v_call: TRBV15; d_call: TRBD1; j_call: TRBJ1-6; clone_size: -; cdr3_aa: CATSDQKGGNSPLHF; cdr3_nt: TGTGCCACCAGCGATCAGAAAGGGGGCAATTCACCCCTCCACTTT
v_call: TRBV30; d_call: -; j_call: TRBJ1-2; clone_size: -; cdr3_aa: CAWNSGGDGYTF; cdr3_nt: TGTGCCTGGAACAGTGGCGGGGATGGCTACACCTTC
v_call: TRBV11-2; d_call: -; j_call: TRBJ2-7; clone_size: -; cdr3_aa: CASSLGYSASYEQYF; cdr3_nt: TGTGCCAGCAGCTTGGGCTATTCGGCGTCCTACGAGCAGTACTTC
v_call: TRBV5-1; d_call: -; j_call: TRBJ1-1; clone_size: -; cdr3_aa: CASSLAGGLDTEAFF; cdr3_nt: TGCGCCAGCAGCTTGGCCGGGGGGCTGGACACTGAAGCTTTCTTT
v_call: TRBV28; d_call: -; j_call: TRBJ2-3; clone_size: -; cdr3_aa: CASKKGGSTDTQYF; cdr3_nt: TGTGCCAGCAAGAAGGGGGGGAGCACAGATACGCAGTATTTT
v_call: TRBV12-2; d_call: -; j_call: TRBJ2-2; clone_size: -; cdr3_aa: CASRRDRGPGGELFF; cdr3_nt: TGTGCAAGTCGCCGGGACAGGGGACCAGGCGGGGAGCTGTTTTTT
v_call: TRBV21-1; d_call: -; j_call: TRBJ1-4; clone_size: -; cdr3_aa: CASSKGARRELFF; cdr3_nt: TGTGCCAGCAGCAAAGGGGCCCGGAGGGAACTGTTTTTT
v_call: TRBV6-2/TRBV6-3; d_call: TRBD1; j_call: TRBJ2-1; clone_size: -; cdr3_aa: CASSRQGGSSYNEQFF; cdr3_nt: TGTGCCAGCAGTCGACAGGGGGGGAGCTCCTACAATGAGCAGTTCTTC
v_call: TRBV7-2; d_call: -; j_call: TRBJ2-4; clone_size: -; cdr3_aa: CASSPPGGGINIQYF; cdr3_nt: TGTGCCAGCAGCCCTCCGGGGGGCGGGATAAACATTCAGTACTTC
v_call: TRBV7-2; d_call: TRBD1; j_call: TRBJ1-5; clone_size: once; cdr3_aa: CASSLAFGTGSQPQHF; cdr3_nt: TGTGCCAGCAGCTTAGCCTTCGGGACAGGGTCTCAGCCCCAGCATTTT
v_call: TRBV5-6; d_call: -; j_call: TRBJ1-2; clone_size: -; cdr3_aa: CASSFVGAGYGYTF; cdr3_nt: TGTGCCAGCAGCTTTGTGGGCGCCGGCTATGGCTACACCTTC
v_call: TRBV6-2/TRBV6-3; d_call: -; j_call: TRBJ2-6; clone_size: -; cdr3_aa: CASSSLAAGANVLTF; cdr3_nt: TGTGCCAGCAGTTCGCTAGCTGCTGGGGCCAACGTCCTGACTTTC
v_call: TRBV7-8; d_call: TRBD2; j_call: TRBJ2-1; clone_size: -; cdr3_aa: CASSLMTSGGYNEQFF; cdr3_nt: TGTGCCAGCAGCTTAATGACTAGCGGGGGTTACAATGAGCAGTTCTTC
v_call: TRBV7-8; d_call: -; j_call: TRBJ2-3; clone_size: -; cdr3_aa: CASSFRQDGTDTQYF; cdr3_nt: TGTGCCAGCAGCTTTCGACAGGACGGCACAGATACGCAGTATTTT
v_call: TRBV6-5; d_call: -; j_call: TRBJ1-5; clone_size: once; cdr3_aa: CASSYSGGPSNQPQHF; cdr3_nt: TGTGCCAGCAGTTACTCAGGGGGACCTAGCAATCAGCCCCAGCATTTT
v_call: TRBV6-4; d_call: TRBD1; j_call: TRBJ1-1; clone_size: -; cdr3_aa: CASSGAGGTEAFF; cdr3_nt: TGTGCCAGCAGTGGGGCAGGGGGCACTGAAGCTTTCTTT
v_call: TRBV7-8; d_call: -; j_call: TRBJ1-3; clone_size: few; cdr3_aa: CASSLVAGAGNTIYF; cdr3_nt: TGTGCCAGCAGCTTAGTGGCAGGGGCTGGAAACACCATATATTTT
v_call: TRBV13; d_call: TRBD2; j_call: TRBJ2-3; clone_size: -; cdr3_aa: CASSPSGRASDTQYF; cdr3_nt: TGTGCCAGCAGCCCCAGCGGGAGGGCCTCAGATACGCAGTATTTT
v_call: TRBV9; d_call: TRBD1; j_call: TRBJ1-2; clone_size: -; cdr3_aa: CASSVGGTVPYGYTF; cdr3_nt: TGTGCCAGCAGCGTAGGGGGGACAGTCCCCTATGGCTACACCTTC
v_call: TRBV14; d_call: TRBD2; j_call: TRBJ2-3; clone_size: -; cdr3_aa: CASSLWTSGSTDTQYF; cdr3_nt: TGTGCCAGCAGCCTCTGGACTAGCGGAAGCACAGATACGCAGTATTTT
v_call: TRBV6-4; d_call: TRBD2; j_call: TRBJ2-5; clone_size: -; cdr3_aa: CASSDDSSSGGGSETQYF; cdr3_nt: TGTGCCAGCAGTGACGACAGCTCTAGCGGGGGGGGAAGTGAGACCCAGTACTTC